This TCR beta chain derives from a study of breast tumors, draining lymph nodes, adjacent tissues. Study observations and caveats: The lymph node origin of tumor T cells was framed as consistent with a hypothesis, not demonstrated. Tumors had less TCR diversity than lymph nodes, more than nontumor tissue. Data fit most tumor T cells coming from lymph node, expanding in tumor. Luminal-like breast cancer showed significantly greater tumor-nontumor repertoire similarity than basal-like breast cancer did.

This clonotype was picked up many times. Its cognate antigen is unknown. Breast cancer patients provided tissue from their axillary draining lymph nodes. This CDR3 has 14 amino acids. Trimming removed 4 bases at V and 5 bases at J, with 12 bases between. Germline lookup yields CDR1 SNHLY and CDR2 FYNNEI. TCRdb independently ran MiXCR on the multiplex PCR reads; one entry per CDR3 protein. The table has around 230,000 distinct CDR3 sequences, less than 40% seen once. The sequenced sample was axillary lymph node tissue. The clonotype comes from a female donor with breast cancer. Some clones in this sample may be carry-over from other donors' samples. This chain uses TRBV2 with TRBJ2-4; D may correspond to TRBD1 or TRBD2 (5 bases each). CDR3 nucleotide sequence: TGTGCCAGCAGTGCCCTGAGGGGCGAAAACATTCAGTACTTC. Its protein is CASSALRGENIQYF.